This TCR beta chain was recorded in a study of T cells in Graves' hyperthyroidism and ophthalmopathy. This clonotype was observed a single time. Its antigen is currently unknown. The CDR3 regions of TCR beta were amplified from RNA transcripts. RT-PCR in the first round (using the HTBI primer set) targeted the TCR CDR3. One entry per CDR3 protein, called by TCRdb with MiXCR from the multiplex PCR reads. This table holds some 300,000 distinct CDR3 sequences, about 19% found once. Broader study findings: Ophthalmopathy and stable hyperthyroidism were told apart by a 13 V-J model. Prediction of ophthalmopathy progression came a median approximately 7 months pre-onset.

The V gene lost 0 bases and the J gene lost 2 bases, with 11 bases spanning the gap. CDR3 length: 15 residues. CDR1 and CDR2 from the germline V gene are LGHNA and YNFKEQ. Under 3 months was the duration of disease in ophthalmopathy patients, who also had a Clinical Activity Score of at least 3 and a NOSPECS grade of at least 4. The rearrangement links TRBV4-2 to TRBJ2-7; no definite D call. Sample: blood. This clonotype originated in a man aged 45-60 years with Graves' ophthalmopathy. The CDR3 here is CASSQELRQTYEQYF. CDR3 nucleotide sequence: TGTGCCAGCAGCCAAGAGTTGAGGCAGACCTACGAGCAGTACTTC.